Included here is one TCR beta chain sequence, with context. Its antigen remains unknown. The data originate from a study of T cell repertoires in cytomegalovirus infection. Background on the study: Recently identified HLA-C-restricted CMV epitopes and well-studied HLA-B-restricted CMV epitopes were used by the study. Based on public TCR beta signatures, there were indications of CMV infection and of a matching HLA type.

TCRdb called the reads again in MiXCR, with one record for every CDR3 protein. The sample has some 500,000 distinct CDR3 sequences, 40% seen once. The CDR3 totals 15 residues. CDR1 MNHEY and CDR2 SVGAGI come from the germline V gene. V was shortened by 2 bases and J by 8 bases, with 13 bases between the two germline ends. Whole-study findings and limits: Public TCR beta family frequency separated CMV-and-HLA carriers, including in an independent cohort. CMV-specific TCR beta clonotypes restricted by HLA-C dominated the ex vivo response.

This sequence was found in a human donor in good health (CMV status not recorded). Some clones in this sample may be carry-over from other donors' samples. The chain employs TRBV6-5 and TRBJ1-6, with D tentatively TRBD1 (5 bases). The source material was cultured PBMCs, sampled from culture after CMV antigen stimulation. The CDR3 DNA reads TGTGCCAGCAGTTACACCAGGGACTTGGATTCACCCCTCCACTTT. It codes for CASSYTRDLDSPLHF.